The clone carrying this T cell receptor (beta chain) was counted a few times. In the original workflow: For nucleated cells, counts were estimated from reference gene primer amplification. Assay used: immunoSEQ multiplex PCR; TCRdb lists only in-frame clones, some missing. V and J calls and clone size come straight from that table; D and trimming were deduced from the DNA. This table holds tens of thousands of clones, around nine tenths found once. This record comes from a study of blood T cell repertoires in COVID-19. Overall study context: The United States, Italy and Spain were the sources of the acute and convalescent COVID-19 samples. T cells, B-cell-depleted T cells, or PBMCs supplied cDNA or gDNA.

Germline CDR1 reads MNHNY; CDR2 reads SVGAGI (reference sequence). The CDR3 extends over 15 amino acids. V lost 6 bases and J lost 4, with 16 bases in between. This chain links TRBV6-6 with TRBJ1-3; perhaps TRBD1 as D (6 bases). Sequencing was carried out using peripheral blood. The source of this sequence is a woman aged 55-69 years with acute or convalescent COVID-19. The CDR3 DNA follows: TGTGCCAGCAGGAGGACAGACGCCCCCGGAAACACCATATATTTT. It is translated as CASRRTDAPGNTIYF.